The 32 T cell receptor beta chains reported below all come from one sample, sequenced in a study of blood T cells in healthy people across ages. A second roughly 6 to 12 cycle PCR used barcoded and J-beta primers. In TCRdb, the 5' RACE reads were re-called with MiXCR into one record per CDR3 protein. Here the sample spans some 1,800,000 distinct CDR3 sequences, about two fifths being singletons. The sequencing sample was made of blood. These receptors were collected from a human donor in good health.

This clonotype has just a few counts. This chain joins TRBV24-1 and TRBJ2-2; D is possibly TRBD2 (5 bases). CDR1 is KGHDR and CDR2 is SFDVKD in the germline V gene. The CDR3 length is 15 residues. V was pared by 3 bases and J by 0 bases, with 7 bases between. The DNA of the CDR3 is TGTGCCACCAGTGATATTAGCGCGAACACCGGGGAGCTGTTTTTT. Encoded protein: CATSDISANTGELFF.

J is TRBJ1-4 and V is TRBV11-2, with a possible D match to TRBD1 (6 bases). Deletions cut 6 bases from V and 7 bases from J, with 18 bases between. Per germline, CDR1 SGHAT and CDR2 FQNNGV. The CDR3 spans 15 residues. The DNA for the CDR3 is TGTGCCAGCAGGTCGTGGGGGCGCTCGGCTGAAAAACTGTTTTTT. The encoded protein is CASRSWGRSAEKLFF.

The chain combines TRBV7-9 with TRBJ1-2; tentatively, D is TRBD1 (5 bases). The CDR3 covers 18 residues. Germline V gene lookup returns CDR1 SEHNR and CDR2 FQNEAQ (reference sequence). V lost 3 bases, J lost 4 bases, and 24 bases lay in between. In nucleotides, the CDR3 is TGTGCCAGCAGCTTTTTGGGGGGACCTTTCGGCCTCTCCTATGGCTACACCTTC. It is translated as CASSFLGGPFGLSYGYTF.

About this clonotype: Sequence at one end of the junction differs from germline and may be a read error. This chain uses TRBV6-5 with TRBJ1-4; tentative D call: TRBD1 (6 bases). The germline CDR1 and CDR2 sequences are MNHEY and SVGAGI. The CDR3 has 12 residues. CDR3 residues: CAVGGPSEKPFF. CDR3 coding DNA: TGTGCCGTCGGGGGGCCAAGTGAAAAACCGTTTTTT.

The V gene is TRBV5-6, the J gene TRBJ2-5, with TRBD1 identical over 12 bases. The J segment lost 5 bases and the V segment lost 3 bases, leaving 8 bases of the junction unmatched. Looked up from germline, CDR1 is SGHDT and CDR2 is YYEEEE. There are 16 residues in the CDR3. This CDR3 is CASSSSGTGGAETQYF. DNA of the CDR3: TGTGCCAGCAGCTCCTCCGGGACAGGGGGCGCGGAGACCCAGTACTTC.

The chain joins TRBV20-1 to TRBJ1-1; TRBD1 matches 8 bases. Unmatched junction bases numbered 10, after V lost 5 bases and J lost 5 bases. The CDR3 covers 14 residues. In germline, CDR1 is DFQATT, CDR2 SNEGSKA (reference sequence). The CDR3 DNA follows: TGCAGTGCTGACGACCAGGGGGCGCCGACTGAAGCTTTCTTT. Its protein product is CSADDQGAPTEAFF.

This clonotype has a count of ten or more. The gene calls are TRBV4-2 and TRBJ2-7; 7 bases are a match to TRBD1. After removal of 0 bases from V and 4 bases from J, the junction contained 6 bases not matched to a gene. This CDR3 contains 15 residues. Germline assignment: CDR1 LGHNA and CDR2 YNFKEQ. The CDR3 DNA reads as TGTGCCAGCAGCCAAGATGTGCAGGGGGTTTACGAGCAGTACTTC. This gives the protein CASSQDVQGVYEQYF.

The chain recombines TRBV6-5 with TRBJ1-1; D remains unclear. Per germline, CDR1 MNHEY and CDR2 SVGAGI. CDR3 length: 13 residues. Trimming shortened V by 7 bases and J by 4 bases, and 13 bases separated the two germline ends. This CDR3 reads CASTHAVGTEAFF. The DNA of the CDR3 is TGTGCCAGCACCCACGCTGTAGGCACTGAAGCTTTCTTT.

CDR3 nucleotide sequence: TGTGCCACCAGCAGCGAGGGACGGTCTAATGAGCAGTACTTC. This codes for CATSSEGRSNEQYF. The gene calls are TRBV15 and TRBJ2-5, with D possibly being TRBD1 or TRBD2 (5 bases each). The V and J ends lost 3 bases and 11 bases respectively, with 19 bases between them. The CDR3 sequence is 14 residues long. Germline CDR1 and CDR2: LNHNV and YYDKDF (reference sequence). Variable domain in full (rest from reference TRBV15 and TRBJ2-5): DAMVIQNPRYQVTQFGKPVTLSCSQTLNHNVMYWYQQKSSQAPKLLFHYYDKDFNNEADTPDNFQSRRPNTSFCFLDIRSPGLGDTAMYLCATSSEGRSNEQYFGPGTRLLVL.

This clonotype was counted at least ten times. CDR3 nucleotide sequence: TGCGCCAGCAGCCCTCATGGTCGGTACGAGCAGTACTTC. This sequence encodes CASSPHGRYEQYF. The gene calls are TRBV4-1 and TRBJ2-7; D is uncertain. This CDR3 has 13 amino acids. V was clipped by 4 bases and J by 4 bases, with 11 bases between them. Germline CDR1 reads MGHRA; CDR2 reads YSYEKL.

The CDR3 DNA follows: TGCAGTGCCAGGACGGACCAAACCTACGAGCAGTACTTC. Its protein product is CSARTDQTYEQYF. The chain is built from TRBV20-1 and TRBJ2-7; D is unresolved. Trimming cost V 6 bases and J 2 bases, with 14 bases left between them. Germline V gene lookup returns CDR1 DFQATT and CDR2 SNEGSKA (reference sequence). The CDR3 extends over 13 amino acids.

Concerning this clonotype: A read error may account for a junction end that differs from germline. This chain connects TRBV5-6 to TRBJ2-1; D not resolved. The germline V gene has CDR1 SGHDT and CDR2 YYEEEE. The CDR3 has 15 residues. The CDR3 here is CAGSLVGFSYNEQFF. CDR3 bases: TGTGCCGGCAGCTTGGTGGGCTTCTCCTACAATGAGCAGTTCTTC.

This clonotype was detected a few times. The rearrangement joins TRBV11-3 to TRBJ2-3; D not certain. The CDR3 totals 13 residues. V lost 4 bases and J 4 bases, leaving 9 bases between the germline ends. Germline V lookup: CDR1 SGHNT, CDR2 YENEEA. CDR3: CASSSTKADTQYF. CDR3 DNA sequence: TGTGCCAGCAGCTCTACCAAGGCAGATACGCAGTATTTT.

Comment on this clonotype: This sequence may be a read error, since a much larger clone differs from it by one base. The chain uses TRBV7-2 and TRBJ2-3, with D possibly matching TRBD2 (5 bases). This CDR3 comprises 13 residues. Germline V gene data show CDR1 as SGHTA and CDR2 as FQGNSA. CDR3 sequence (DNA): TGTGCCTGCAGCTCGTGGACTGGAGATACGCAGTATTTT. It yields the protein CACSSWTGDTQYF.

Only a few counts were recorded for this clonotype. The V call is TRBV7-9, the J call TRBJ2-1; D is ambiguous. The CDR3 is made up of 13 amino acids. The germline V and J ends were trimmed by 5 bases and 8 bases, with 13 bases remaining between them. The germline CDR1 and CDR2 sequences are SEHNR and FQNEAQ (reference sequence). Here the CDR3 DNA reads TGTGCCAGCAGCCACCGGTCTGGCCATGAGCAGTTCTTC. Protein sequence: CASSHRSGHEQFF.

The chain uses TRBV7-6 and TRBJ2-7; maybe TRBD1 (5 bases). This CDR3 is 12 amino acids long. Trimming removed 5 bases from V and 7 bases from J, with 12 bases in between. The V gene's germline CDR1 is SGHVS and CDR2 FNYEAQ. The CDR3 DNA sequence: TGTGCCAGCAGCGGTCAGGGTTGGGAGCAGTACTTC. It encodes CASSGQGWEQYF.

CDR3: CASSVVAGEITDTQYF. The CDR3 nucleotides read TGTGCCAGCAGCGTAGTAGCGGGGGAGATCACAGATACGCAGTATTTT. This chain joins TRBV9 and TRBJ2-3, with TRBD2 matching 9 bases. Germline CDR1 is SGDLS and CDR2 is YYNGEE. CDR3 length: 16 residues. The trim removed 0 bases at V and 2 bases at J, leaving 4 bases unmatched.

The V gene is TRBV20-1, the J gene TRBJ2-1; 9 nucleotides align to TRBD2. This CDR3 has 16 residues. J lost 0 bases, V lost 1 base, and 4 bases had no gene match. Germline-derived CDR1 and CDR2 are DFQATT and SNEGSKA (reference sequence). The CDR3 nucleotides read TGCAGTGCTAGAGCGTCTAGCGGGGACTCCTACAATGAGCAGTTCTTC. Translated: CSARASSGDSYNEQFF.

This clonotype has a count of ten or more. The chain couples TRBV4-1 to TRBJ2-1; D call uncertain. Trimming pared 1 base from V and 0 bases from J, leaving 4 bases between. Germline CDR1 is MGHRA and CDR2 is YSYEKL. This CDR3 region has 14 residues. The CDR3 DNA reads as TGCGCCAGCAGCCAAGGGGCCTCCTACAATGAGCAGTTCTTC. Translated: CASSQGASYNEQFF.

The sample holds many counts of this clonotype. The chain employs TRBV29-1 and TRBJ2-7, with D maybe TRBD1 (5 bases). This CDR3 region has 13 residues. With 7 bases removed from V and 0 bases from J, the gap between germline ends came to 13 bases. CDR1 and CDR2 (germline): SQVTM, ANQGSEA. The CDR3 sequence is CSAQDTTSYEQYF. In nucleotides, the CDR3 is TGCAGCGCCCAGGACACCACCTCCTACGAGCAGTACTTC.

This clonotype turned up a few times. This chain connects TRBV12-3 or TRBV12-4 to TRBJ2-7; 9 bases align to TRBD1. J gave up 0 bases and V 5 bases, and 5 bases lay outside the gene matches. This CDR3 has 15 residues. This CDR3 reads CASSLRQGVSYEQYF. The CDR3 region has the DNA TGTGCCAGCAGTCTCCGACAGGGGGTCTCCTACGAGCAGTACTTC.

The chain links TRBV27 to TRBJ2-7; D unresolved. V lost 0 bases and J lost 7, with 10 bases in between. The CDR3 sequence is 13 residues long. Germline V gene data show CDR1 as MNHEY and CDR2 as SMNVEV (reference sequence). CDR3 region: CASSLSLLGEQYF. The CDR3 nucleotides read TGTGCCAGCAGTTTATCGCTTCTGGGGGAGCAGTACTTC.

This clonotype was observed a few times. The chain uses TRBV3-1 and TRBJ2-5; no reliable D call. Germline V gene lookup returns CDR1 LGHDT and CDR2 YNNKEL (reference sequence). This CDR3 has 13 residues. V was pared by 1 base and J by 7 bases, with 10 bases between. The CDR3 spells CASSQGVERTQYF. DNA of the CDR3: TGTGCCAGCAGCCAAGGAGTGGAGAGGACCCAGTACTTC.

This clonotype has a handful of counts. The chain combines TRBV27 with TRBJ2-3; a weak D match, TRBD2 (6 bases). CDR1 and CDR2 from the germline V gene are MNHEY and SMNVEV (reference sequence). The CDR3 loop spans 14 amino acids. With 6 bases removed from V and 2 bases from J, the gap between germline ends came to 12 bases. In nucleotides, the CDR3 is TGTGCCAGCAGGCTGACTAGTTTCACAGATACGCAGTATTTT. Translated: CASRLTSFTDTQYF.

This chain uses TRBV4-2 with TRBJ2-7, with 11 bases fitting TRBD2. Germline trimming cut 4 bases from V and 7 bases from J; bases unmatched to any gene: 12. The CDR3 is made up of 16 amino acids. CDR1 and CDR2 (germline): LGHNA, YNFKEQ. For the CDR3, the DNA is TGTGCCAGCAGCCCCCGGGGGACTAGCGGAAACAATGAGCAGTACTTC. This translates into CASSPRGTSGNNEQYF.

The rearrangement uses TRBV27 and TRBJ2-1; D tentatively fits TRBD1 or TRBD2 (5 bases each). CDR3 length equals 16 residues. Germline V CDR1 and CDR2: MNHEY, SMNVEV (reference sequence). Deletions cut 2 bases from V and 7 bases from J, with 18 bases between. The CDR3 sequence is CASSLVRDLSRNEQFF. CDR3 nucleotides: TGTGCCAGCAGTTTAGTACGGGACCTATCGAGGAATGAGCAGTTCTTC.

CDR3 coding DNA: TGCAGCGTGACTGACACAGATACGCAGTATTTT. The encoded protein is CSVTDTDTQYF. V is TRBV29-1 and J is TRBJ2-3, with D uncertain. The germline V gene encodes CDR1 SQVTM and CDR2 ANQGSEA. Trimming took off 6 bases at V and 2 bases at J, with 6 bases between the two ends. This CDR3 spans 11 amino acids.

This clonotype was seen only once. The chain recombines TRBV5-1 with TRBJ2-3; D is uncertain. The CDR3 is 12 amino acids. Per germline, CDR1 SGHRS and CDR2 YFSETQ. Trimming shortened V by 7 bases and J by 4 bases, and 10 bases separated the two germline ends. The CDR3 sequence is CASGMDSDTQYF. In nucleotides, the CDR3 is TGCGCCAGCGGGATGGATTCAGATACGCAGTATTTT.

V gene TRBV20-1 combines with J gene TRBJ2-1; 8 bases fit TRBD2. The CDR3 is made up of 16 amino acids. CDR1 is DFQATT and CDR2 is SNEGSKA in the germline V gene (reference sequence). V was pared by 3 bases and J by 4 bases, with 11 bases of the junction left unmatched. This CDR3 is CSARVLESGGYNEQFF. The CDR3 region has the DNA TGCAGTGCTAGGGTGTTGGAAAGCGGGGGTTACAATGAGCAGTTCTTC.

To note about this clonotype: Germline and junction disagree at one end, which may indicate a read error. This chain links TRBV20-1 with TRBJ2-2; a weak D match, TRBD2 (5 bases). The CDR3 loop spans 15 amino acids. CDR1 and CDR2 (germline): DFQATT, SNEGSKA (reference sequence). CDR3 loop: CSAQTHGANTGEQFF. CDR3 DNA sequence: TGCAGTGCTCAAACACATGGTGCGAACACCGGGGAGCAGTTTTTT.

This clonotype was recorded a few times. The chain employs TRBV20-1 and TRBJ2-7; 7 nucleotides align to TRBD1. The junction had 4 bases not matched to a gene; V was cut back by 3 bases and J by 2 bases. There are 13 residues in the CDR3. In germline, CDR1 is DFQATT, CDR2 SNEGSKA (reference sequence). This CDR3 reads CSARHGTAYEQYF. CDR3 in DNA: TGCAGTGCTAGGCACGGGACAGCCTACGAGCAGTACTTC.

The chain joins TRBV6-5 to TRBJ1-6; D remains ambiguous. Trimming cost V 2 bases and J 8 bases, with 7 bases left between them. Germline V gives CDR1 MNHEY, CDR2 SVGAGI. The CDR3 consists of 13 residues. The CDR3, as DNA: TGTGCCAGCAGTTACCGTACAGATTCACCCCTCCACTTT. Protein: CASSYRTDSPLHF.